These T cell receptor beta chains were read from a single sample in a study of T cells in Graves' hyperthyroidism and ophthalmopathy. TCRdb analysed the multiplex PCR reads with MiXCR anew, one entry per CDR3 protein. The table lists fewer than 350,000 distinct CDR3 sequences, 18% of them singletons. The sample consisted of blood. Receptors were obtained from a woman in her thirties or forties with Graves' ophthalmopathy. Each CDR3 is given with its conserved first and last residue. A D gene is named only where the DNA matches it firmly. The size field is filled for only some rows; it gives once, few, many or a size class.

TRBJ2-7 | many | TRBV5-6 | TRBD1 | CASSFYRGGDFYEQYF | TGTGCCAGCAGCTTCTACAGGGGTGGGGATTTCTACGAGCAGTACTTC
TRBJ2-7 | many | TRBV5-1 | TRBD1 | CASSPGQGSDEQYF | TGCGCCAGCAGCCCGGGACAGGGGTCGGACGAGCAGTACTTC
TRBJ1-3 | many | TRBV20-1 | . | CSAWRGARGNTIYF | TGCAGTGCCTGGCGGGGGGCGCGGGGAAACACCATATATTTT
TRBJ1-1 | many | TRBV9 | . | CASTPGGRLMNTEAFF | TGTGCCAGCACCCCGGGGGGGAGACTCATGAACACTGAAGCTTTCTTT
TRBJ1-1 | many | TRBV7-2 | . | CASSLGPGSNTEAFF | TGTGCCAGCAGCTTAGGACCCGGATCGAACACTGAAGCTTTCTTT
TRBJ2-2 | many | TRBV28 | TRBD2 | CASSSGTSSTGELFF | TGTGCCAGCAGTTCCGGGACTAGCAGCACCGGGGAGCTGTTTTTT
TRBJ2-3 | many | TRBV13 | TRBD1 | CASSSGQGGTDTQYF | TGTGCCAGCAGCTCGGGACAGGGTGGCACAGATACGCAGTATTTT
TRBJ2-7 | many | TRBV11-3 | TRBD1 | CASSRRGQGASEQYF | TGTGCCAGCAGTCGACGGGGACAGGGGGCGTCCGAGCAGTACTTC
TRBJ1-1 | many | TRBV6-2/TRBV6-3 | . | CASSYSGTNTEAFF | TGTGCCAGCAGTTACTCGGGGACGAACACTGAAGCTTTCTTT
TRBJ2-7 | many | TRBV11-2 | . | CASSLGLGDPERNYEQYF | TGTGCCAGCAGCTTAGGATTAGGCGATCCCGAGCGGAATTACGAGCAGTACTTC
TRBJ1-5 | many | TRBV2 | . | CASRGWGGGNQPQHF | TGTGCCAGCAGGGGCTGGGGGGGCGGCAATCAGCCCCAGCATTTT
TRBJ1-1 | . | TRBV30 | TRBD1 | CASLQGAVNTEAFF | TGTGCCTCCCTACAGGGGGCGGTGAACACTGAAGCTTTCTTT
TRBJ2-7 | many | TRBV20-1 | TRBD2 | CSGTGLEFYEQYF | TGCAGTGGGACGGGACTAGAATTCTACGAGCAGTACTTC
TRBJ1-2 | few | TRBV28 | . | CASSLGGKGTGYTF | TGTGCCAGCAGTTTGGGGGGGAAAGGGACCGGCTACACCTTC
TRBJ2-2 | . | TRBV6-1 | TRBD2 | CASSRLGGTGELFF | TGTGCCAGCAGTCGGTTGGGGGGGACCGGGGAGCTGTTTTTT
TRBJ2-7 | . | TRBV5-1 | . | CASSKGIPYEQYF | TGCGCCAGCAGCAAGGGGATCCCCTACGAGCAGTACTTC
TRBJ2-7 | many | TRBV6-5 | TRBD1 | CASSYFRTGAYEQYF | TGTGCCAGCAGTTACTTCAGGACAGGGGCCTACGAGCAGTACTTC